The clone carrying this T cell receptor beta chain was seen once. Its antigen is not identified. Blood was obtained at the first hyperthyroidism diagnosis, which preceded any ophthalmopathy symptoms. Using RNA transcripts as the source, TCR beta CDR3 regions were amplified. An initial round of RT-PCR targeting the TCR CDR3 relied on the HTBI primer set. MiXCR, applied by TCRdb to the multiplex PCR reads, yields one record per CDR3 protein. The sample holds hundreds of thousands of distinct CDR3 sequences, about 17% seen once. This CDR3 has 15 residues. Trimming pared 0 bases from V and 3 bases from J, leaving 11 bases between. Germline CDR1 reads MGHRA; CDR2 reads YSYEKL. The data stem from a study of T cells in Graves' hyperthyroidism and ophthalmopathy. Broader study findings: The model foresaw ophthalmopathy a median roughly 6 months prior to onset. Among thyroid clonotypes expanded above 0.001, most also appeared in blood.

The sequence was obtained from a woman between 50 and 59 years old with Graves' hyperthyroidism that later progressed to Graves' ophthalmopathy. The chain has TRBV4-1 and TRBJ1-2; D perhaps matches TRBD1 (6 bases). The sequencing input was blood. For the CDR3, the DNA is TGCGCCAGCAGCCAAGAAGGCAGGGGATACTATGGCTACACCTTC. Translated, it gives CASSQEGRGYYGYTF.